This section outlines one TCR beta chain sequence together with its context. Its cognate antigen is unknown. These data come from a study of T cell responses to AZD1222 COVID-19 vaccine. The study, taken as a whole, reports: It should be noted that donors were predominantly white British and more often female, and clonal diversity was possibly underestimated.

TCRdb's copy holds only in-frame clones and misses some; the assay was immunoSEQ multiplex PCR. This repertoire shows 180,000 or so clones, about 90% found once; its top ten account for 1.3%. Germline V gene lookup returns CDR1 LGHDT and CDR2 YNNKEL (reference sequence). This CDR3 spans 14 amino acids. V lost 4 bases, J lost 2 bases, and 10 bases lay in between. The source material was peripheral blood, sampled 28 days after the second AZD1222 dose. This rearrangement joins TRBV3-1 (or the pseudogene TRBV3-2) to TRBJ2-3; possibly TRBD1 for D (6 bases). The TCR was taken from an adult who received the AZD1222 COVID-19 vaccine. CDR3 nucleotides: TGTGCCAGCAGCCCCTGGACAGTCACAGATACGCAGTATTTT. Amino acids: CASSPWTVTDTQYF.